The T cell receptor (beta chain) described here comes from a study of blood T cells in healthy people across ages. Regarding the study as a whole: PBMCs were not sorted, which prevented a conclusive comparison of naive versus antigen-experienced cells. TCR beta diversity per million T cells fell roughly linearly with age. TCR beta diversity correlated strongly with naive T cell percentage.

This clonotype was observed a handful of times. Antigen specificity is unknown. Germline CDR1 LNHDA, CDR2 SQIVND (reference sequence). Unmatched junction bases numbered 14, after V lost 6 bases and J lost 4 bases. CDR3 size: 16 residues. A sample-barcoded 5' primer and a J-beta primer mix were used in a second PCR of roughly 7 to 11 cycles. Each cDNA molecule was tagged by a template-switch adaptor with 12 random nucleotides. One entry per CDR3 protein, called by TCRdb with MiXCR from the 5' RACE reads. Among around 850,000 distinct CDR3 sequences, roughly 40% were seen once, and the ten largest hold 13%.

Sample: blood. The V gene is TRBV19, the J gene TRBJ2-5, with 7 bases matching TRBD2. This TCR came from a man aged 18 to 35 in good health. In DNA, the CDR3 is TGTGCCAGTAGGCCTACAAGGGAGGGGCCGGGAGAGACCCAGTACTTC. The encoded protein is CASRPTREGPGETQYF.